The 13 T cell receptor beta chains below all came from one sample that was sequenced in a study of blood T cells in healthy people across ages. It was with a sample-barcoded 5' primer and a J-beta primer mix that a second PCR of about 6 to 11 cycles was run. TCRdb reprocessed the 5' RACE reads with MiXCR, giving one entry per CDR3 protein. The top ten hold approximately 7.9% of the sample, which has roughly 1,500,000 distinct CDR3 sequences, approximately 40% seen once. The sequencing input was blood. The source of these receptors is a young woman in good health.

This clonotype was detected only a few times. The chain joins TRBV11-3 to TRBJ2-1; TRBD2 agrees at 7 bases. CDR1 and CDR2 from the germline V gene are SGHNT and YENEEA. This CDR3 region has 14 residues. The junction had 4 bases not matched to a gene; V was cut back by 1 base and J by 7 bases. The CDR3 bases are TGTGCCAGCAGCTTAGGACTAGCCCAGAATGAGCAGTTCTTC. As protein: CASSLGLAQNEQFF.

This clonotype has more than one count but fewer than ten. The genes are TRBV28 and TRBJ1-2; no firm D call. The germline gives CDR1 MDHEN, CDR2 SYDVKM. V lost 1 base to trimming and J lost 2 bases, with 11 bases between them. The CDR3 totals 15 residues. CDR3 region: CASSLSRVANYGYTF. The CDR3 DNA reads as TGTGCCAGCAGTTTATCTCGGGTTGCGAACTATGGCTACACCTTC.

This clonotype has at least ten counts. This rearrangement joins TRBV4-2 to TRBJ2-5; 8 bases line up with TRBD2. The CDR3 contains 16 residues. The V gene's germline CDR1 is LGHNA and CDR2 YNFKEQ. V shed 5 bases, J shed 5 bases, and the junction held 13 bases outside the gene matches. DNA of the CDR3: TGTGCCAGCAGCTCAAGCGGGGGAAGAGCGTTGGAGACCCAGTACTTC. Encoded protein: CASSSSGGRALETQYF.

The CDR3 reads CASTSHSYNEQFF. The CDR3 nucleotides read TGTGCCAGCACTAGCCACTCCTACAATGAGCAGTTCTTC. V usage is TRBV28 and J usage is TRBJ2-1, with D possibly being TRBD2 (5 bases). The germline gives CDR1 MDHEN, CDR2 SYDVKM. Trimming took off 7 bases at V and 0 bases at J, with 7 bases between the two ends. This CDR3 region has 13 residues.

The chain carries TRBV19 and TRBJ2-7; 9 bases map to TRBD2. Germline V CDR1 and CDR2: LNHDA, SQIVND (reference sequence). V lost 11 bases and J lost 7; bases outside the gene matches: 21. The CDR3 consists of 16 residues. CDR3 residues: CASRLGLAGVFDEQYF. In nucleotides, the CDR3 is TGTGCCTCTAGGCTGGGATTAGCGGGAGTATTCGATGAGCAGTACTTC.

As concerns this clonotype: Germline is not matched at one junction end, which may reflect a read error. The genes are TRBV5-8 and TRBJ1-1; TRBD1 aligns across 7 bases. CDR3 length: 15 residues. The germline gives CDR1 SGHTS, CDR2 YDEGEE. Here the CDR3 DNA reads TGTGCCAGCAGCTGGGGTGGGACAGTGAACACTGAAGCTTACTTT. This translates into CASSWGGTVNTEAYF.

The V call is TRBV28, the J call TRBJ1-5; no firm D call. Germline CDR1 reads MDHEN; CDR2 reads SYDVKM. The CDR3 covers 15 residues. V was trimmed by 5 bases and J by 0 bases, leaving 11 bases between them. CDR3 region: CASSIFEYSNQPQHF. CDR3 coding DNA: TGTGCCAGCAGTATCTTTGAGTATAGCAATCAGCCCCAGCATTTT. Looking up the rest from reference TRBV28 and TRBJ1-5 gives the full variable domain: DVKVTQSSRYLVKRTGEKVFLECVQDMDHENMFWYRQDPGLGLRLIYFSYDVKMKEKGDIPEGYSVSREKKERFSLILESASTNQTSMYLCASSIFEYSNQPQHFGDGTRLSIL.

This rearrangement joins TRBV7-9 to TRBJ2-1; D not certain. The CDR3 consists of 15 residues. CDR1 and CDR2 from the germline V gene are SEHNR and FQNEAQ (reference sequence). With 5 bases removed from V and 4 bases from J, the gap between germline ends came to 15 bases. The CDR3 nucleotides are TGTGCCAGCAGCCTCGGCGAGCCCCTATACAATGAGCAGTTCTTC. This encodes CASSLGEPLYNEQFF.

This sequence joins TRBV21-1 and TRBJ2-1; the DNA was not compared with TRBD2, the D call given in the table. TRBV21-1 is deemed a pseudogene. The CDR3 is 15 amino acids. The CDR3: CASSGTGGGCDEQFF. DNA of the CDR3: TGTGCCAGCAGCGGTACGGGAGGTGGATGCGATGAGCAGTTCTTC.

The CDR3 DNA is TGTGCCAGCAGTTACGACTCTAGCGGGGGGGATAGCACAGATACGCAGTATTTT. This translates into CASSYDSSGGDSTDTQYF. The chain recombines TRBV6-5 with TRBJ2-3, with 12 bases aligning to TRBD2. The CDR3 covers 18 residues. In germline, CDR1 is MNHEY, CDR2 SVGAGI. Losses at the gene ends were 2 bases for V and 0 bases for J; bases not matched to a gene: 6.

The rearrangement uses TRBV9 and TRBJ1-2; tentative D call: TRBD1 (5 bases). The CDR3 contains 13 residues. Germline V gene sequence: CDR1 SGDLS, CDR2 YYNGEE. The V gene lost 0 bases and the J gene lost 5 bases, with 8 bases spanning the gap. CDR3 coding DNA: TGTGCCAGCAGCGTAGAGAGGGGATATGGCTACACCTTC. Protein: CASSVERGYGYTF.

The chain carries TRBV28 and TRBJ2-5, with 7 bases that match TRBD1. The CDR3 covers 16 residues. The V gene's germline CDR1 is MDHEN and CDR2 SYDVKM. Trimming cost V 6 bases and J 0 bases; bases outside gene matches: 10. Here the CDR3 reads CASSPTGTVYQETQYF. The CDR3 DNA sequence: TGTGCCAGCAGCCCAACCGGGACAGTCTACCAAGAGACCCAGTACTTC.

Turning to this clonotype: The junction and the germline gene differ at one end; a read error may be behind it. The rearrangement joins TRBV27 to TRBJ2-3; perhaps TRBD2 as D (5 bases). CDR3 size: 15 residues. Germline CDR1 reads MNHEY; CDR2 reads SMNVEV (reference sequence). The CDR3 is CTSGPAQRVTDTQYF. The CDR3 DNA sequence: TGTACCAGCGGACCTGCCCAGCGCGTCACAGATACGCAGTATTTT.